This T cell receptor (beta chain) is drawn from a study of post-analysis software for immune sequencing data. Each TCR beta cDNA library carried unique molecular identifiers. Each CDR3 protein gets one entry after TCRdb re-called the PCR reads with MiXCR. The sample consists of hundreds of thousands of distinct CDR3 sequences, approximately 53% of them appearing once. This clonotype occurred a few times. Sequencing used blood. This receptor was identified in a girl between 5 and 17 years old with multiple sclerosis.

CDR3 region: CAARLANTDTQYF. In DNA form, the CDR3 reads TGTGCCGCCCGACTAGCCAACACAGATACGCAGTATTTT. The gene calls are TRBV12-3 or TRBV12-4 and TRBJ2-3; 7 nucleotides match TRBD2. After removal of 11 bases from V and 2 bases from J, the junction contained 7 bases not matched to a gene. The CDR3 is made up of 13 amino acids.